This T cell receptor beta chain was sequenced for a study of control samples from healthy donors and cancer patients. This clone has only a few counts. CDR3 length equals 13 residues. Trimming pared 2 bases from V and 3 bases from J, leaving 4 bases between. Germline values: CDR1 MDHEN, CDR2 SYDVKM. Profiling relied on immunoSEQ multiplex PCR, and the TCRdb table lists in-frame clones only, not all of them. The data show 45,000 or so clones, 75% to 95% seen once. Sample: PBMCs. V is TRBV28 and J is TRBJ2-2; D remains unclear. The receptor was derived from a woman aged 40-49 years with head and neck cancer. The CDR3 nucleotides are TGTGCCAGCAGTTTACAGGACACCGGGGAGCTGTTTTTT. Its protein is CASSLQDTGELFF.